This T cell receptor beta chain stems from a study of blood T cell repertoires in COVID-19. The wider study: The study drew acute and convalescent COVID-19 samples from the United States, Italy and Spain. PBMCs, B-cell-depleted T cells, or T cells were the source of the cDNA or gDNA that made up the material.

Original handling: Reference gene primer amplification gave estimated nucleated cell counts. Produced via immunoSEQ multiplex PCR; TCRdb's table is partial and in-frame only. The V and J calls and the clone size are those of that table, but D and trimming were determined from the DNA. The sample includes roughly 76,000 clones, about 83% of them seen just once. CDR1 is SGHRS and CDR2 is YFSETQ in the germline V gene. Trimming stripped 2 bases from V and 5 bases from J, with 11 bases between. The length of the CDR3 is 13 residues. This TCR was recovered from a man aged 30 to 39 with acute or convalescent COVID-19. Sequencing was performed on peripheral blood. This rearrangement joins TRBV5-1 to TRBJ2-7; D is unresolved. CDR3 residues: CASSFQTQNEQYF. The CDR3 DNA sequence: TGCGCCAGCAGCTTCCAGACTCAGAACGAGCAGTACTTC.